This T cell receptor (beta chain) was identified in a study of blood T cell repertoires in COVID-19. In the original processing: Amplification with reference gene primers provided the estimates of nucleated cell counts. The protocol was immunoSEQ multiplex PCR, while the TCRdb copy is restricted to in-frame clones and leaves out a portion. D and trimming were read from the DNA, whereas the V and J calls and clone size are those reported in that table. Here the sample spans 100,000 to 150,000 clones, less than 90% being singletons. This CDR3 region has 15 residues. J was trimmed by 3 bases and V by 7 bases; bases with no gene match: 5. The germline V gene has CDR1 LNHDA and CDR2 SQIVND (reference sequence).

The receptor's source is a woman aged 25 to 39 who had recovered from COVID-19. The sequencing sample was made of peripheral blood. The chain uses TRBV19 and TRBJ1-6; 8 bases map to TRBD1. As DNA, the CDR3 is TGTGCCAGTACCACAGGGACAGGCTATAATTCACCCCTCCACTTT. This translates into CASTTGTGYNSPLHF. The whole variable domain, filled in from reference TRBV19 and TRBJ1-6, reads DGGITQSPKYLFRKEGQNVTLSCEQNLNHDAMYWYRQDPGQGLRLIYYSQIVNDFQKGDIAEGYSVSREKKESFPLTVTSAQKNPTAFYLCASTTGTGYNSPLHFGNGTRLTVT.